These 25 T cell receptor beta chains were all obtained from the same sample, sequenced in a study of blood T cells in healthy people across ages. Combining a sample-barcoded 5' primer with a J-beta primer mix, a second PCR ran for about 6 to 11 cycles. One entry per CDR3 protein, called by TCRdb with MiXCR from the 5' RACE reads. The table lists approximately 800,000 distinct CDR3 sequences, around two thirds of them singletons, with roughly a quarter in the top ten. The specimen was blood. The source is a young man in good health.

This clonotype has only a few counts. The chain carries TRBV12-3 or TRBV12-4 and TRBJ1-2; 8 bases agree with TRBD1. Losses at the gene ends were 5 bases for V and 11 bases for J; bases not matched to a gene: 13. CDR3 length equals 14 residues. CDR3 sequence (DNA): TGTGCCAGCAGTGGACAGGGTAGAGGTTCGAATTACACCTTC. Translating it yields CASSGQGRGSNYTF.

The chain joins TRBV28 to TRBJ2-6; no definite D call. Trimming cost V 1 base and J 0 bases, with 19 bases left between them. Germline V gene data show CDR1 as MDHEN and CDR2 as SYDVKM. The CDR3 contains 20 residues. The CDR3 loop is CASSLLFSGHTTSGANVLTF. In DNA form, the CDR3 reads TGTGCCAGCAGTTTATTGTTTTCAGGCCACACAACCTCTGGGGCCAACGTCCTGACTTTC.

The V gene is TRBV20-1, the J gene TRBJ2-7, with D maybe TRBD2 (7 bases). The J call may be incorrect, as the DNA end agrees better with TRBJ2-5. The CDR3 sequence is 15 residues long. The germline V gene has CDR1 DFQATT and CDR2 SNEGSKA (reference sequence). The CDR3 sequence: CSARDRGGFSETQYF. The DNA for the CDR3 is TGCAGTGCTAGAGATCGCGGGGGCTTCAGTGAGACCCAGTACTTC.

This rearrangement joins TRBV12-3 or TRBV12-4 to TRBJ2-1; 7 nucleotides agree with TRBD1. The CDR3 totals 16 residues. J lost 8 bases, V lost 5 bases, and 15 bases had no gene match. CDR3 sequence: CASSPPTGMSLDEQFF. As DNA, the CDR3 is TGTGCCAGCAGTCCCCCGACAGGGATGAGCCTCGATGAGCAGTTCTTC.

This clonotype was recorded a few times. The rearrangement links TRBV2 to TRBJ2-1; D is uncertain. The germline CDR1 and CDR2 sequences are SNHLY and FYNNEI. The CDR3 loop spans 15 amino acids. In nucleotides, the CDR3 is TGTGCTAGCCGCCAGGTAGCAAAGTCCTACAATGAGCAGTTCTTC. This encodes CASRQVAKSYNEQFF.

The sample holds a few counts of this clonotype. V and J are TRBV27 and TRBJ2-7; TRBD1 matches 7 bases. Trimming took 4 bases from V and 1 from J; bases not matched to a gene: 10. Germline V gene data show CDR1 as MNHEY and CDR2 as SMNVEV (reference sequence). This CDR3 comprises 16 residues. This CDR3 is CASSSSGTAKSYEQYF. CDR3 nucleotide sequence: TGTGCCAGCAGTTCAAGTGGGACAGCTAAATCCTACGAGCAGTACTTC.

The chain is built from TRBV21-1 and TRBJ2-3. TRBV21-1 is classified as a pseudogene. The CDR3 loop spans 11 amino acids. For the CDR3, the DNA is TGTGCCAGCTTAAGCACAGATACGCAGTATTTT. Protein product: CASLSTDTQYF.

The V gene is TRBV6-2 or TRBV6-3, the J gene TRBJ2-1; 10 nucleotides match TRBD2. V lost 6 bases, J lost 7 bases, and 12 bases stayed unmatched. Germline V CDR1 and CDR2: MNHEY, SVGEGT. The CDR3 runs to 16 residues. The CDR3 nucleotides are TGTGCCAGCAGGCCAAGCAGCGGGGGGGCGCGGAATGAGCAGTTCTTC. It yields the protein CASRPSSGGARNEQFF.

This clonotype turned up a few times. The V call is TRBV3-1, the J call TRBJ2-3; the D gene could be TRBD1 or TRBD2 (5 bases each). Trimming took off 6 bases at V and 5 bases at J, with 9 bases between the two ends. This CDR3 has 12 amino acids. Germline values: CDR1 LGHDT, CDR2 YNNKEL (reference sequence). CDR3 in amino acids: CASRSRGDTQYF. DNA of the CDR3: TGTGCCAGCAGGTCGAGGGGAGATACGCAGTATTTT.

V is TRBV6-1 and J is TRBJ2-6; 7 bases agree with TRBD1. The trim removed 5 bases at V and 0 bases at J, leaving 10 bases unmatched. CDR3 length: 18 amino acids. The germline V gene encodes CDR1 MNHNS and CDR2 SASEGT. The CDR3 here is CASSRIGDRSSGANVLTF. CDR3 DNA sequence: TGTGCCAGCAGTCGAATTGGGGACAGATCCTCTGGGGCCAACGTCCTGACTTTC.

The CDR3 reads CSRDRVGEQYF. CDR3 nucleotide sequence: TGCAGTAGGGACAGGGTGGGCGAGCAGTACTTC. The V gene is TRBV20-1, the J gene TRBJ2-7; 9 bases map to TRBD1. This CDR3 has 11 amino acids. The J segment lost 6 bases and the V segment lost 8 bases, leaving 5 bases of the junction unmatched. Germline V lookup: CDR1 DFQATT, CDR2 SNEGSKA (reference sequence).

CDR3 residues: CASSQETGGGIYEQYF. DNA for the CDR3: TGCGCCAGCAGCCAAGAGACTGGCGGGGGAATCTACGAGCAGTACTTC. This chain joins TRBV4-1 and TRBJ2-7, with TRBD2 matching over 7 bases. The CDR3 runs 16 residues. The ends lost 0 bases at V and 3 bases at J; junction bases unmatched: 8. The germline V gene has CDR1 MGHRA and CDR2 YSYEKL.

In its sample, this clonotype was seen a few times. The chain recombines TRBV28 with TRBJ2-7; 7 bases map to TRBD1. The CDR3 covers 13 residues. Germline trimming cut 7 bases from V and 5 bases from J; bases unmatched to any gene: 8. The germline V gene encodes CDR1 MDHEN and CDR2 SYDVKM. Here the CDR3 DNA reads TGTGCCAGCACCCCCCGCGACAGGGACGAGCAGTACTTC. Amino acid sequence: CASTPRDRDEQYF.

The V and J genes are TRBV5-5 and TRBJ2-1; D might be TRBD2 (6 bases). The germline CDR1 and CDR2 sequences are SGHKS and YYEKEE (reference sequence). V was cut by 1 base and J by 0 bases, with 17 bases left in between. The CDR3 extends over 18 amino acids. CDR3 in amino acids: CASSLWGGRLSSYNEQFF. DNA of the CDR3: TGTGCCAGCAGCTTGTGGGGAGGCAGGCTTAGCTCCTACAATGAGCAGTTCTTC. The entire variable domain, with the rest obtained from reference TRBV5-5 and TRBJ2-1, is as follows: DAGVTQSPTHLIKTRGQQVTLRCSPISGHKSVSWYQQVLGQGPQFIFQYYEKEERGRGNFPDRFSARQFPNYSSELNVNALLLGDSALYLCASSLWGGRLSSYNEQFFGPGTRLTVL.

The rearrangement joins TRBV20-1 to TRBJ1-5; D remains unclear. With 5 bases removed from V and 7 bases from J, the gap between germline ends came to 15 bases. The CDR3 spans 13 residues. Per the germline V gene, CDR1 is DFQATT and CDR2 is SNEGSKA (reference sequence). The CDR3 reads CSAELSVGQPQHF. DNA of the CDR3: TGCAGTGCTGAGCTGTCCGTTGGCCAGCCCCAGCATTTT.

V and J are TRBV6-2 or TRBV6-3 and TRBJ2-7; 9 bases are shared with TRBD1. Trimming took 6 bases from V and 1 from J; bases not matched to a gene: 10. Per germline, CDR1 MNHEY and CDR2 SVGEGT. The CDR3 is 16 amino acids. In DNA form, the CDR3 reads TGTGCCAGCAGCCCATGGTCGGGACAGGGATCCTACGAGCAGTACTTC. This codes for CASSPWSGQGSYEQYF.

As regards this clonotype: Relative to the germline gene, one junction end is altered; a read error may explain this. CDR3 bases: TGTGCCTGCAGTGAAGTAGCGGGGGGCCGCTACGAGCAGTACTTC. Amino acids: CACSEVAGGRYEQYF. The chain links TRBV2 to TRBJ2-7, with 10 nucleotides matching TRBD2. Germline loops: CDR1 SNHLY, CDR2 FYNNEI. CDR3 length equals 15 residues.

This rearrangement joins TRBV12-3 or TRBV12-4 to TRBJ2-6; the D gene is possibly TRBD1 (5 bases). This CDR3 is 15 amino acids long. V shed 5 bases and J shed 1 base, with 9 bases lying between them. The CDR3 protein is CASSKTESGANVLTF. The CDR3 coding sequence is TGTGCCAGCAGTAAGACAGAATCTGGGGCCAACGTCCTGACTTTC.

This clonotype has just a few counts. The chain employs TRBV14 and TRBJ2-7, with 8 bases fitting TRBD1. J was trimmed by 4 bases and V by 4 bases; bases with no gene match: 9. CDR1 is SGHDN and CDR2 is FVKESK in the germline V gene. The CDR3 runs to 15 residues. This CDR3 reads CASSPTGGILYEQYF. The CDR3 DNA reads TGTGCCAGCAGCCCAACAGGGGGAATTCTATACGAGCAGTACTTC.

V gene TRBV27 combines with J gene TRBJ1-4, with no clear D. Germline CDR1 reads MNHEY; CDR2 reads SMNVEV (reference sequence). This CDR3 spans 15 amino acids. V was clipped by 2 bases and J by 2 bases, with 9 bases between them. The CDR3 DNA reads TGTGCCAGCAGTTTAATGTCCGGGACTAATGAAAAACTGTTTTTT. Its protein product is CASSLMSGTNEKLFF.

A remark on this clonotype: Compared with germline, one end of the junction differs, possibly owing to a read error. The chain's CDR3 is CATNDQRGGAYEQYF. In nucleotides, the CDR3 is TGTGCCACCAATGATCAACGGGGGGGGGCCTACGAGCAGTACTTC. The gene calls are TRBV24-1 and TRBJ2-7, with 8 bases identical to TRBD2. The CDR3 length is 15 residues. CDR1 and CDR2 (germline): KGHDR, SFDVKD.

This clonotype showed up just a few times. This rearrangement joins TRBV18 to TRBJ2-1, with TRBD2 identical over 12 bases. The CDR3 is 16 residues long. Germline CDR1 is KGHSH and CDR2 is LQKENI. With V trimmed by 1 base and J by 8 bases, 6 bases remained unmatched. As DNA, the CDR3 is TGTGCCAGCTCACCACTGGCAGGACTAGCGGGGCATGAGCAGTTCTTC. Translation: CASSPLAGLAGHEQFF.

The genes are TRBV6-2 or TRBV6-3 and TRBJ1-5, with D possibly being TRBD1 (6 bases). V gave up 4 bases and J gave up 4 bases, with 17 bases separating them. The CDR3 contains 16 residues. Per the germline V gene, CDR1 is MNHEY and CDR2 is SVGEGT. Here the CDR3 reads CASSFSDSRRNQPQHF. The CDR3 DNA follows: TGTGCCAGCAGTTTCTCGGACAGTCGAAGAAATCAGCCCCAGCATTTT.

V usage is TRBV2 and J usage is TRBJ1-2; D possibly corresponds to TRBD1 (5 bases). The CDR3 length is 19 residues. Trimming cost V 2 bases and J 7 bases, with 29 bases left between them. CDR1 SNHLY and CDR2 FYNNEI come from the germline V gene. In DNA, the CDR3 is TGTGCCAGCAGTGAACCCCGAGGGGTACTGTTGGTGTTGTCGGGTGGCTACACCTTC. This codes for CASSEPRGVLLVLSGGYTF.

This clonotype appeared a few times. The rearrangement uses TRBV7-2 and TRBJ2-7; TRBD1 or TRBD2 may be the D gene (6 bases each). There are 13 residues in the CDR3. The ends were cut back, 8 bases at V and 6 bases at J, with 17 bases in the middle. Germline assignment: CDR1 SGHTA and CDR2 FQGNSA. This CDR3 reads CASGQQGGGEQYF. The CDR3 region has the DNA TGTGCCAGCGGGCAACAGGGAGGAGGCGAGCAGTACTTC.